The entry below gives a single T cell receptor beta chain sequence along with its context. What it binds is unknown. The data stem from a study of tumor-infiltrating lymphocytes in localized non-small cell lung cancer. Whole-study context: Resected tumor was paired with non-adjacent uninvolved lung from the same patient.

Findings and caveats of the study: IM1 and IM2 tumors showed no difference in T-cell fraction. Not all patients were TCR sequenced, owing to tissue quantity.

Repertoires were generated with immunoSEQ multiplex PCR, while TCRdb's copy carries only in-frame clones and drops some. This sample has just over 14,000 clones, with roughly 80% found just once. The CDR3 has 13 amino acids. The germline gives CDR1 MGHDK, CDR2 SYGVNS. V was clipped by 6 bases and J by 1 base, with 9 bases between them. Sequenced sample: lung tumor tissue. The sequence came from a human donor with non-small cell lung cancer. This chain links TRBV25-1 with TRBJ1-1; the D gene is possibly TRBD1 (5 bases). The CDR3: CASRSRENTEAFF. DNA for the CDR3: TGTGCCAGCAGATCCAGGGAGAACACTGAAGCTTTCTTT.